Described below is a single T cell receptor beta chain sequence and its context. This sample stems from a study of glioma-infiltrating T cells after dendritic cell vaccination. Time point reported: after dendritic cell vaccination, including at tumor progression/relapse. Germline V gene lookup returns CDR1 SGDLS and CDR2 YYNGEE. The CDR3 totals 13 residues. V lost 3 bases, J lost 6 bases, and 1 base stayed unmatched. Data came from immunoSEQ multiplex PCR; TCRdb stores just in-frame clones and leaves some out. The top ten clones hold approximately 2.7% of a sample with 100,000 or so clones, around 87% of them seen once.

The source was blood, collected after dendritic cell vaccination. V is TRBV9 and J is TRBJ1-2, with 11 bases lining up with TRBD1. This TCR came from a human donor with glioblastoma. The chain's CDR3 is CASSEGQGDGYTF. CDR3 nucleotide sequence: TGTGCCAGCAGCGAGGGACAGGGGGATGGCTACACCTTC. The full variable domain, its missing parts supplied by reference TRBV9 and TRBJ1-2, is DSGVTQTPKHLITATGQRVTLRCSPRSGDLSVYWYQQSLDQGLQFLIQYYNGEERAKGNILERFSAQQFPDLHSELNLSSLELGDSALYFCASSEGQGDGYTFGSGTRLTVV.